A selection of T cell receptor beta chains follows, all from one sample in a study of blood T cell repertoires in COVID-19. The protocol was immunoSEQ multiplex PCR, while the TCRdb copy is restricted to in-frame clones and leaves out a portion. The table has fewer than 450,000 clones, less than 90% seen once. The source material was PBMCs or T cells enriched from blood (not recorded which). Every receptor here comes from a woman aged 25 to 39 who had recovered from COVID-19. Both conserved end residues are part of each CDR3. Each record gives: clone size, D gene, V gene, J gene, CDR3 DNA, CDR3 protein. A D gene is named only where the DNA matches it firmly. Clone sizes are given selectively: once, few, many, or a class where the clone is expanded.

>-|-|TRBV3-1/TRBV3-2|TRBJ2-1
TGTGCCAGCAGCCAAGTAGCCCAGAGGAGCTCCTACAATGAGCAGTTCTTC
CASSQVAQRSSYNEQFF
>-|-|TRBV19|TRBJ1-2
TGTGCCAGTAGTAACCAAGCTCGTGGCTACACCTTC
CASSNQARGYTF
>once|-|TRBV3-1/TRBV3-2|TRBJ1-2
TGTGCCAGCAGCCAAGGAGGTTATGGCTACACCTTC
CASSQGGYGYTF
>-|-|TRBV2|TRBJ1-1
TGTGCCAGCAGAAAGACAGGAGTGAACACTGAAGCTTTCTTT
CASRKTGVNTEAFF
>-|-|TRBV5-1|TRBJ2-3
TGCGCCAGCACCCCTGACCAGGCAAGGTGGGATACGCAGTATTTT
CASTPDQARWDTQYF
>once|TRBD1|TRBV5-1|TRBJ1-3
TGCGCCAGCAGCCAGGACAGGGGGTCAGGAAACACCATATATTTT
CASSQDRGSGNTIYF
>-|TRBD1|TRBV28|TRBJ2-7
TGTGCCAGCAGCCGTCAGACAGGGCGCGCCTACGAGCAGTACTTC
CASSRQTGRAYEQYF
>once|TRBD2|TRBV7-9|TRBJ2-3
TGTGCCAGCACAGGACTAGCGGGGTACACAGATACGCAGTATTTT
CASTGLAGYTDTQYF
>-|TRBD1|TRBV5-1|TRBJ2-1
TGCGCCAGCAGCCCTGGACAGGCGTACAATGAGCAGTTCTTC
CASSPGQAYNEQFF
>once|TRBD1|TRBV7-2|TRBJ2-7
TGTGCCAGCAGCACACGACAGGGGTCCTACGAGCAGTACTTC
CASSTRQGSYEQYF
>-|TRBD1|TRBV2|TRBJ1-1
TGTGCCAGCAGTGCAGGGGGCTTGCCCCATGAAGCTTTCTTT
CASSAGGLPHEAFF
>-|TRBD1|TRBV19|TRBJ2-3
TGTGCCAGTAGGGCAGGGGGTCCCTCAGATACGCAGTATTTT
CASRAGGPSDTQYF
>-|-|TRBV19|TRBJ1-5
TGTGCCAGTAGTAGCGACGCAGGCACTCAGCCCCAGCATTTT
CASSSDAGTQPQHF
>few|-|TRBV18|TRBJ1-2
TGTGCCAGCTCACCAGTCCGGGAGAATGGCTACACCTTC
CASSPVRENGYTF
>-|TRBD1|TRBV2|TRBJ2-1
TGTGCCAGCAGTCCTACCGGGACAGGGAGTCATGAGCAGTTCTTC
CASSPTGTGSHEQFF
>-|TRBD1|TRBV2|TRBJ1-1
TGTGCCAGCAGTGCTAGGGCGACAGGGGTTAGTGCGTGGGCTTTCTTT
CASSARATGVSAWAFF
>few|TRBD1|TRBV24-1|TRBJ2-2
TGTGCCACCAGCGAGACAGGGGGCTCTCGGGCCGGGGAGCTGTTTTTT
CATSETGGSRAGELFF
>few|TRBD1|TRBV5-1|TRBJ2-5
TGCGCCAGCAGCGGCGGGACAGGGGGAGAGACCCAGTACTTC
CASSGGTGGETQYF
>-|TRBD1|TRBV5-4|TRBJ1-2
TGTGCCAGCAGCATGACAGGGATCGGCTACACCTTC
CASSMTGIGYTF
>-|TRBD1|TRBV28|TRBJ2-2
TGTGCCAGCAATTCAGGACAGGTCTCCAGCGGGGAGCTGTTTTTT
CASNSGQVSSGELFF
>-|-|TRBV9|TRBJ1-6
TGTGCCAGCAGCGCACAGGGAAATAATTCACCCCTCCACTTT
CASSAQGNNSPLHF
>-|TRBD2|TRBV19|TRBJ2-3
TGTGCCAGTAGTATGGGACTAGCGGGCGGCACAGATACGCAGTATTTT
CASSMGLAGGTDTQYF
>-|TRBD1|TRBV6-1|TRBJ2-6
TGTGCCAGCAGTGGACAGGGGGCGTTGGCCGGGGCCAACGTCCTGACTTTC
CASSGQGALAGANVLTF
>few|-|TRBV5-1|TRBJ1-6
TGCGCCAGCAGCCTGGATAGCGCCAATTCACCCCTCCACTTT
CASSLDSANSPLHF
>-|-|TRBV11-2|TRBJ1-6
TGTGCCAGCAGCTTAGGGAGACGCAATTCACCCCTCCACTTT
CASSLGRRNSPLHF
>-|-|TRBV27|TRBJ2-2
TGTGCCAGCAGTTTAAGAACCTCAGCGCGGGCCACCGGGGAGCTGTTTTTT
CASSLRTSARATGELFF
>-|TRBD1|TRBV30|TRBJ1-4
TGTGCCGGGAGTCACAGGGGGGAAAAACTGTTTTTT
CAGSHRGEKLFF
>-|-|TRBV14|TRBJ1-2
TGTGCCAGCAGCCAAGATTGGGCAGGGAACTATGGCTACACCTTC
CASSQDWAGNYGYTF
>few|TRBD1|TRBV6-5|TRBJ1-1
TGTGCCAGCAGTTATCAGACAGGGCTGAACACTGAAGCTTTCTTT
CASSYQTGLNTEAFF
>few|-|TRBV19|TRBJ1-2
TGTGCCAGCCGCGATGCGGACTATGGCTACACCTTC
CASRDADYGYTF
>-|-|TRBV28|TRBJ2-3
TGTGCCAGCAGTTTTATGGGGGACTCTAGCACAGATACGCAGTATTTT
CASSFMGDSSTDTQYF
>-|-|TRBV11-2|TRBJ1-2
TGTGCCAGCAGCTTAGGGGGAGTCGGCGGCTACACCTTC
CASSLGGVGGYTF
>-|TRBD1|TRBV9|TRBJ2-7
TGTGCCAGCAGCGTAGAGGACAGGGGCTACGAGCAGTACTTC
CASSVEDRGYEQYF
>few|-|TRBV28|TRBJ1-2
TGTGCCAGCAGTTTATTCGGTGATGGCTACACCTTC
CASSLFGDGYTF
>-|-|TRBV3-1/TRBV3-2|TRBJ2-5
TGTGCCAGCACCCAGCGCACGGGGGAGACCCAGTACTTC
CASTQRTGETQYF
>once|TRBD1|TRBV6-1|TRBJ2-7
TGTGCCAGCAGTGAAACCGGGACAGGTACCTACGAGCAGTACTTC
CASSETGTGTYEQYF
>-|-|TRBV6-5|TRBJ1-1
TGTGCCAGCAGTTACCTGCGGCCGGAAGACACTGAAGCTTTCTTT
CASSYLRPEDTEAFF
>-|TRBD1|TRBV27|TRBJ1-2
TGTGCCAGCAGTAGGACAGGGGCCGTTAACTATGGCTACACCTTC
CASSRTGAVNYGYTF
>-|TRBD1|TRBV5-1|TRBJ1-2
TGCGCCAGCAGCTTGGCCACAGGGGACGAGGGCTACACCTTC
CASSLATGDEGYTF
>-|-|TRBV9|TRBJ2-2
TGTGCCAGCAGCCCCCGCACAGCTAACACCGGGGAGCTGTTTTTT
CASSPRTANTGELFF
>once|TRBD1|TRBV28|TRBJ2-2
TGTGCCAGCTATCGGGACAGGTCGAACACCGGGGAGCTGTTTTTT
CASYRDRSNTGELFF
>-|-|TRBV20-1|TRBJ2-2
TGCAGTGCTAGTCCCAGCGGTCATACCACCGGGGAGCTGTTTTTT
CSASPSGHTTGELFF
>-|TRBD1|TRBV5-1|TRBJ2-2
TGCGCCAGCAGCGCTACAGGGGCACCGAACACCGGGGAGCTGTTTTTT
CASSATGAPNTGELFF
>-|TRBD1|TRBV5-4|TRBJ1-2
TGTGCCAGCAGCCCACCGACAGGGGGCGACTATGGCTACACCTTC
CASSPPTGGDYGYTF
>-|-|TRBV2|TRBJ2-5
TGTGCCAGCGAAAGAGAGGGGACCCAGTACTTC
CASEREGTQYF
>-|-|TRBV19|TRBJ2-2
TGTGCCAGTAGTATTACCCCGGGACACTACACCGGGGAGCTGTTTTTT
CASSITPGHYTGELFF
>once|TRBD2|TRBV28|TRBJ2-2
TGTGCCAGCAGTCCTCTAGCGGGGGGGCCCGGGGAGCTGTTTTTT
CASSPLAGGPGELFF
>-|-|TRBV6-1|TRBJ1-6
TGTGCCAGCAGTGATTCGGGGGGCGATTCACCCCTCCACTTT
CASSDSGGDSPLHF
>-|-|TRBV7-2|TRBJ1-2
TGTGCCAGCAGCTTTCGGGGGGAAGCTAACTATGGCTACACCTTC
CASSFRGEANYGYTF
>once|TRBD1|TRBV7-9|TRBJ2-1
TGTGCCAGCAGCTTAACAGGGGTCAATGAGCAGTTCTTC
CASSLTGVNEQFF
>-|TRBD1|TRBV29-1|TRBJ1-1
TGCAGCGTACAGGGGACTGAAGCTTTCTTT
CSVQGTEAFF
>-|-|TRBV6-2/TRBV6-3|TRBJ1-1
TGTGCCAGCAGTTACTCGGGCAGTAACACTGAAGCTTTCTTT
CASSYSGSNTEAFF
>-|-|TRBV3-1/TRBV3-2|TRBJ2-3
TGTGCCAGCAGCCAAGGTCCCAGGGGCCCAGATACGCAGTATTTT
CASSQGPRGPDTQYF
>-|-|TRBV4-1|TRBJ1-6
TGCGCCAGCAGCCAAGATGGGGCCCTTACCTATAATTCACCCCTCCACTTT
CASSQDGALTYNSPLHF
>-|-|TRBV9|TRBJ2-1
TGTGCCAGCAGCGTAGTTTTCAGTAACAATGAGCAGTTCTTC
CASSVVFSNNEQFF